This T cell receptor beta chain was documented in a study of blood T cell repertoires in COVID-19. Study details: Samples representing acute and convalescent COVID-19 were sourced from the United States, Italy and Spain.

The Seattle patients joined while their infection was active and were tracked longitudinally afterward. Source study methods: Reference gene primers were amplified, and this amplification served to estimate nucleated cell counts. Some clones are missing from TCRdb's copy, which holds only in-frame ones; the method was immunoSEQ multiplex PCR. D and trimming were read from the DNA, whereas the V and J calls and clone size are those reported in that table. Seen here are roughly 320,000 clones, more than 80% observed once, and the top ten hold roughly 6.1%. Germline V gene data show CDR1 as MNHEY and CDR2 as SMNVEV (reference sequence). Trimming took 8 bases from V and 5 from J; bases not matched to a gene: 8. CDR3 length: 13 amino acids.

This chain links TRBV27 with TRBJ2-5; TRBD2 matches at 7 bases. The sample taken for sequencing was peripheral blood. The receptor comes from a woman aged 50 to 60 with COVID-19, enrolled during active disease. The CDR3 here is CASGRALGETQYF. CDR3 bases: TGTGCCAGCGGGAGGGCCTTGGGGGAGACCCAGTACTTC.